The following is a TCR beta chain sequence with its context. Original handling: Scientists estimated how many nucleated cells there were by amplifying reference gene primers. Sequencing used immunoSEQ multiplex PCR; TCRdb keeps in-frame clones, though not all of them. The V and J calls and clone size come from that table; D and trimming were worked out from the DNA. This sample has under 80,000 clones, with about 89% found just once. In germline, CDR1 is MNHEY, CDR2 SVGAGI. The CDR3 has 14 amino acids. The trim removed 5 bases at V and 2 bases at J, leaving 5 bases unmatched. These data originate in a study of blood T cell repertoires in COVID-19. Study context: Samples came from the United States, Italy and Spain, spanning acute and convalescent COVID-19. Sources were T cells, B-cell-depleted T cells, or PBMCs; the material itself was cDNA or gDNA.

The sequenced sample consisted of peripheral blood. The gene calls are TRBV6-5 and TRBJ1-2; the match to TRBD1 covers 7 bases. The TCR sequence derives from a man aged 55 to 70 with acute or convalescent COVID-19. The CDR3 sequence: CASSRTGFNYGYTF. The CDR3 DNA is TGTGCCAGCAGTCGGACAGGATTCAACTATGGCTACACCTTC.